What follows are 24 T cell receptor beta chains derived from one specimen sequenced in a study of blood T cell repertoires in COVID-19. TCRdb's table, derived via immunoSEQ multiplex PCR, lists solely in-frame clones and lacks some. The sample lists under 200,000 clones; 60% to 80% were seen once. Specimen: peripheral blood. These receptor sequences come from a man in his sixties or seventies with acute or convalescent COVID-19.

V gene TRBV4-1 combines with J gene TRBJ2-3, with 7 bases that match TRBD2. CDR3 size: 16 residues. The germline CDR1 and CDR2 sequences are MGHRA and YSYEKL. The V segment lost 0 bases and the J segment 1 base; nucleotides outside the gene matches: 4. This chain's CDR3 is CASSQDLAGGTDTQYF. The CDR3 region has the DNA TGCGCCAGCAGCCAAGATTTGGCGGGGGGCACAGATACGCAGTATTTT.

V usage is TRBV4-1 and J usage is TRBJ1-3; the D gene is possibly TRBD1 (6 bases). V lost 2 bases, J lost 4 bases, and 15 bases lay in between. The CDR3 sequence is 16 residues long. Germline V gives CDR1 MGHRA, CDR2 YSYEKL. CDR3 loop: CASSQLRGAWGNTIYF. The CDR3 bases are TGCGCCAGCAGCCAACTCCGGGGGGCGTGGGGAAACACCATATATTTT.

The rearrangement links TRBV7-8 to TRBJ2-1, with 10 positions matching TRBD2. The germline V gene encodes CDR1 SGHVS and CDR2 FQNEAQ. V gave up 3 bases and J gave up 7 bases; unmatched junction bases: 12. There are 17 residues in the CDR3. This CDR3 is CASSLTARLAGVNEQFF. The DNA of the CDR3 is TGTGCCAGCAGCTTGACGGCTAGGCTAGCGGGAGTAAATGAGCAGTTCTTC. The full variable domain, completed using reference TRBV7-8 and TRBJ2-1, is GAGVSQSPRYKVAKRGQDVALRCDPISGHVSLFWYQQALGQGPEFLTYFQNEAQLDKSGLPSDRFFAERPEGSVSTLKIQRTQQEDSAVYLCASSLTARLAGVNEQFFGPGTRLTVL.

V and J are TRBV6-2 or TRBV6-3 and TRBJ2-1; 13 nucleotides agree with TRBD2. The CDR3 runs 16 residues. From germline, CDR1 is MNHEY and CDR2 SVGEGT. The V gene end was trimmed by 2 bases and the J gene end by 4 bases; junction bases not matched to a gene: 2. In DNA, the CDR3 is TGTGCCAGCAGTTACGGACTAGCGGGAGCATACAATGAGCAGTTCTTC. Translating it yields CASSYGLAGAYNEQFF.

This clone turned up a few times. The rearrangement links TRBV19 to TRBJ1-2; D unclear. Trimming stripped 6 bases from V and 5 bases from J, with 13 bases between. This CDR3 contains 13 residues. Germline V gene sequence: CDR1 LNHDA, CDR2 SQIVND (reference sequence). This chain's CDR3 is CASSPREVYGYTF. DNA of the CDR3: TGTGCCAGTAGCCCCCGAGAGGTTTATGGCTACACCTTC.

This chain uses TRBV28 with TRBJ1-1; D gene ambiguous. CDR3 length equals 13 residues. The V end was cut by 5 bases, the J end by 0 bases, with 7 bases between. CDR1 MDHEN and CDR2 SYDVKM come from the germline V gene. The CDR3 loop reads CASSPAMNTEAFF. DNA of the CDR3: TGTGCCAGCAGTCCCGCGATGAACACTGAAGCTTTCTTT.

This chain joins TRBV16 and TRBJ1-1, with 10 nucleotides matching TRBD1. V lost 1 base, J lost 10 bases, and 9 bases stayed unmatched. Germline CDR1 is KGHSY and CDR2 is FQNENV. The CDR3 length is 15 residues. CDR3 residues: CASSQLWGQGFAAFF. CDR3 sequence (DNA): TGTGCCAGCAGCCAATTGTGGGGACAGGGGTTCGCAGCTTTCTTT.

The V call is TRBV27, the J call TRBJ1-5; 7 positions match TRBD1. J was trimmed by 6 bases and V by 6 bases; bases with no gene match: 11. Germline V gives CDR1 MNHEY, CDR2 SMNVEV (reference sequence). This CDR3 region has 15 residues. For the CDR3, the DNA is TGTGCCAGCAGACGGGGCTCAGGGGGACTTCAGCCCCAGCATTTT. Protein product: CASRRGSGGLQPQHF.

The gene calls are TRBV7-3 and TRBJ1-2; D unresolved. Looked up from germline, CDR1 is SGHTA and CDR2 is FQGTGA. V was trimmed by 3 bases and J by 8 bases, leaving 13 bases between them. The CDR3 contains 13 residues. DNA of the CDR3: TGTGCCAGCAGCTTGGGCAGCTCTATGGGCTACACCTTC. It yields the protein CASSLGSSMGYTF.

This clone was seen ten or more times. The rearrangement joins TRBV7-3 to TRBJ1-3, with TRBD1 matching over 10 bases. Germline-derived CDR1 and CDR2 are SGHTA and FQGTGA. The CDR3 totals 17 residues. Germline trimming cut 4 bases from V and 0 bases from J; bases unmatched to any gene: 6. In DNA, the CDR3 is TGTGCCAGCAGCTCGAGGGACAGGGGTTTCTCTGGAAACACCATATATTTT. Amino acids: CASSSRDRGFSGNTIYF.

This clone was observed a few times. The chain employs TRBV2 and TRBJ2-7; 12 bases are shared with TRBD2. CDR3 length equals 15 residues. V shed 4 bases and J 7 bases; nucleotides not matched to a gene: 8. The V gene's germline CDR1 is SNHLY and CDR2 FYNNEI. Here the CDR3 DNA reads TGTGCCAGCAGTGTAGTACTAGCGGGGGGCGGAGAGCAGTACTTC. Translation gives CASSVVLAGGGEQYF. The variable domain in full, with the rest retrieved from reference TRBV2 and TRBJ2-7, is EPEVTQTPSHQVTQMGQEVILRCVPISNHLYFYWYRQILGQKVEFLVSFYNNEISEKSEIFDDQFSVERPDGSNFTLKIRSTKLEDSAMYFCASSVVLAGGGEQYFGPGTRLTVT.

The chain is built from TRBV19 and TRBJ2-5, with 12 bases matching TRBD2. Per germline, CDR1 LNHDA and CDR2 SQIVND (reference sequence). Trimming removed 4 bases from V and 3 bases from J; junction bases left unmatched: 3. The CDR3 covers 15 residues. In nucleotides, the CDR3 is TGTGCCAGTAGTACTGGACTAGCGGGGAAAGAGACCCAGTACTTC. Protein product: CASSTGLAGKETQYF.

Of note for this clone: A much bigger clone sits one base away, suggesting this may be a read error. The identical CDR3 is also encoded by other nucleotide sequences in the sample. The chain employs TRBV30 and TRBJ2-7; TRBD1 is a possible D gene (6 bases). From germline, CDR1 is GTSNPN and CDR2 SVGIG (reference sequence). The length of the CDR3 is 10 residues. The CDR3 loop reads CAQGRREQYF. CDR3 sequence (DNA): TGTGCTCAGGGGCGCCGCGAGCAGTACTTC.

This clone came up a few times. The chain carries TRBV6-1 and TRBJ1-5, with no clear D. Germline V gives CDR1 MNHNS, CDR2 SASEGT. The length of the CDR3 is 15 residues. V gave up 3 bases and J gave up 1 base, with 10 bases separating them. The CDR3 spells CASSERLRSNQPQHF. DNA of the CDR3: TGTGCCAGCAGTGAGAGGTTGAGGAGCAATCAGCCCCAGCATTTT.

The chain combines TRBV30 with TRBJ2-7, with D unresolved. The germline V gene has CDR1 GTSNPN and CDR2 SVGIG (reference sequence). The CDR3 is 12 residues long. Deletions cut 2 bases from V and 0 bases from J, with 5 bases between. CDR3 in DNA: TGTGCCTGGAGTCCGGTCTCCTACGAGCAGTACTTC. It is translated as CAWSPVSYEQYF.

The V call is TRBV6-5, the J call TRBJ2-1; 11 nucleotides align to TRBD1. Germline V gives CDR1 MNHEY, CDR2 SVGAGI. The CDR3 spans 14 residues. With 6 bases clipped from V and 7 bases from J, the junction kept 5 bases outside the gene matches. The CDR3 region is CASSSDRGRNEQFF. CDR3 nucleotides: TGTGCCAGCAGCTCGGACAGGGGGCGGAATGAGCAGTTCTTC.

The rearrangement uses TRBV28 and TRBJ1-6; D possibly corresponds to TRBD1 (6 bases). The CDR3 runs 13 residues. V was clipped by 5 bases and J by 10 bases, with 12 bases between them. Germline V lookup: CDR1 MDHEN, CDR2 SYDVKM. The CDR3 DNA follows: TGTGCCAGCAGTGATACAGGGCACTCACCCCTCCACTTT. Protein: CASSDTGHSPLHF.

The chain uses TRBV10-3 and TRBJ1-2; D is undetermined. This CDR3 spans 13 amino acids. Trimming cost V 8 bases and J 4 bases, with 14 bases left between them. CDR1 and CDR2 from the germline V gene are ENHRY and SYGVKD. CDR3 region: CAIERAGIYGYTF. The DNA for the CDR3 is TGTGCCATCGAACGGGCGGGGATCTATGGCTACACCTTC.

The gene calls are TRBV28 and TRBJ1-1, with 7 bases lining up with TRBD1. The CDR3 covers 14 residues. Germline lookup yields CDR1 MDHEN and CDR2 SYDVKM. After removal of 1 base from V and 7 bases from J, the junction contained 6 bases not matched to a gene. This CDR3 is CASSLSETGFEAFF. The CDR3 DNA sequence: TGTGCCAGCAGTTTATCCGAGACAGGGTTTGAAGCTTTCTTT. The full variable domain, with the rest looked up from reference TRBV28 and TRBJ1-1, is DVKVTQSSRYLVKRTGEKVFLECVQDMDHENMFWYRQDPGLGLRLIYFSYDVKMKEKGDIPEGYSVSREKKERFSLILESASTNQTSMYLCASSLSETGFEAFFGQGTRLTVV.

The chain joins TRBV14 to TRBJ2-7, with TRBD1 as a possible D gene (5 bases). The CDR3 contains 14 residues. The ends were cut back, 3 bases at V and 1 base at J, with 10 bases in the middle. CDR1 and CDR2 (germline): SGHDN, FVKESK. CDR3 in amino acids: CASSHLRDSYEQYF. The CDR3 DNA sequence: TGTGCCAGCAGCCATCTCAGGGATTCCTACGAGCAGTACTTC.

The chain carries TRBV6-4 and TRBJ1-1; 9 nucleotides match TRBD1. This CDR3 contains 17 residues. J gave up 3 bases and V 6 bases, and 14 bases lay outside the gene matches. The V gene's germline CDR1 is MRHNA and CDR2 SNTAGT. The chain's CDR3 is CASSDRPRTGEYTEAFF. CDR3 sequence (DNA): TGTGCCAGCAGCGACCGTCCTCGGACAGGGGAATACACTGAAGCTTTCTTT.

The gene calls are TRBV5-1 and TRBJ1-2; no definite D call. The CDR3 covers 13 residues. CDR1 and CDR2 from the germline V gene are SGHRS and YFSETQ. Trimming took off 4 bases at V and 0 bases at J, with 7 bases between the two ends. The CDR3 DNA reads as TGCGCCAGCAGCGCGGACTCTAACTATGGCTACACCTTC. Residues: CASSADSNYGYTF. Full variable domain (rest looked up from reference TRBV5-1 and TRBJ1-2): KAGVTQTPRYLIKTRGQQVTLSCSPISGHRSVSWYQQTPGQGLQFLFEYFSETQRNKGNFPGRFSGRQFSNSRSEMNVSTLELGDSALYLCASSADSNYGYTFGSGTRLTVV.

This clone was seen a handful of times. The gene calls are TRBV9 and TRBJ2-5; the match to TRBD2 covers 13 bases. This CDR3 is 16 amino acids long. The V gene end was trimmed by 4 bases and the J gene end by 5 bases; junction bases not matched to a gene: 8. CDR1 SGDLS and CDR2 YYNGEE come from the germline V gene. DNA of the CDR3: TGTGCCAGCAGCTCCACTAGCGGGAGGGCCCCCGAGACCCAGTACTTC. Translation: CASSSTSGRAPETQYF.

The V and J genes are TRBV5-1 and TRBJ2-1; the match to TRBD2 covers 8 bases. The CDR3 loop spans 15 amino acids. V dropped 1 base and J dropped 8; count of bases not matched to a gene: 8. Looked up from germline, CDR1 is SGHRS and CDR2 is YFSETQ. The DNA of the CDR3 is TGCGCCAGCAGCTTGACGGGGGGGCCTATGTATGAGCAGTTCTTC. Encoded protein: CASSLTGGPMYEQFF.